Reported below is one T cell receptor beta chain. It has no known antigen specificity. Base qualities are not at hand, and no much larger clone is one base apart. This sample was included in a study of T cell repertoires in cytomegalovirus infection (dated by TCRdb to about 2019). Regarding the research as a whole: Donor HLA type was relevant to the analysis, as public TCR beta signatures indicated carriage of CMV infection together with the matching HLA type. Results the study describes overall, beyond this receptor: In the ex vivo response, HLA-C-restricted CMV-specific TCR beta clonotypes were dominant, and in two of eight donors the single most frequent clonotype came from this HLA-C-restricted group. In both this cohort and an independent roughly 330-donor cohort, the cumulative frequency of public TCR beta family members distinguished carriers of CMV infection plus the relevant HLA type.

Sequencing was carried out with an Illumina HiSeq 1500. TCRdb applied fastp at Q25 and MiXCR to the public reads, then kept only in-frame beta chains. All rows with the same CDR3 protein become a single entry with the most common DNA and genes. This sample has around 740,000 distinct CDR3 sequences in its table, and less than 40% of those were observed once. The biggest ten clones account for roughly 2.8% of the sample. The V and J ends are trimmed by 3 bases and 5 bases, leaving 14 bases between them. Inclusive of the bounding cysteine and phenylalanine, the CDR3 is 14 residues long. Of the read, only the CDR3 DNA is kept; its 42 bases are in frame from base 1.

Sequenced: PBMCs. The V gene is TRBV12-3 or TRBV12-4 and the J gene is TRBJ2-7; the D region possibly corresponds to TRBD1 (6 bases align). The source of this sequence is a human donor in good health (CMV status not recorded). Some clones in this sample may be carry-over from other donors' samples. The DNA reads as follows: TGTGCCAGCAGTTTGAGCCAGGGGTTCGACGAGCAGTACTTC. The translation is CASSLSQGFDEQYF.